A single sample is the source of the 3 T cell receptor beta chains below, sequenced in a study of blood T cell repertoires in COVID-19. Using immunoSEQ multiplex PCR, the repertoire was profiled, and TCRdb retains in-frame clones only, with some absent. The sample carries 200,000 or so clones, roughly nine tenths recorded once. The sequencing input was PBMCs or T cells enriched from blood (not recorded which). The receptors come from a woman aged 40-49 years with acute COVID-19.

The gene calls are TRBV9 and TRBJ2-5; 8 nucleotides line up with TRBD2. With V trimmed by 1 base and J by 2 bases, 4 bases remained unmatched. Germline CDR1 reads SGDLS; CDR2 reads YYNGEE. The CDR3 covers 15 residues. As DNA, the CDR3 is TGTGCCAGCAGCGTACAGGGACTAGAACAAGAGACCCAGTACTTC. Translation gives CASSVQGLEQETQYF.

The chain links TRBV28 to TRBJ1-2; no reliable D call. The V gene's germline CDR1 is MDHEN and CDR2 SYDVKM. The V end was cut by 10 bases, the J end by 8 bases, with 20 bases between. The CDR3 runs to 13 residues. CDR3 region: CATLTGRGGGYTF. The DNA for the CDR3 is TGTGCCACCCTCACCGGGCGCGGAGGGGGCTACACCTTC.

The chain carries TRBV2 and TRBJ2-7, with 9 bases lining up with TRBD1. The CDR3 is 17 amino acids. J lost 5 bases, V lost 3 bases, and 14 bases had no gene match. Germline V gene lookup returns CDR1 SNHLY and CDR2 FYNNEI. The CDR3 DNA reads as TGTGCCAGCAGTGATCAGGTTCTAGGACAGGGGCGCAACGAGCAGTACTTC. The encoded protein is CASSDQVLGQGRNEQYF. Supplemented by reference TRBV2 and TRBJ2-7, the full variable domain reads EPEVTQTPSHQVTQMGQEVILRCVPISNHLYFYWYRQILGQKVEFLVSFYNNEISEKSEIFDDQFSVERPDGSNFTLKIRSTKLEDSAMYFCASSDQVLGQGRNEQYFGPGTRLTVT.